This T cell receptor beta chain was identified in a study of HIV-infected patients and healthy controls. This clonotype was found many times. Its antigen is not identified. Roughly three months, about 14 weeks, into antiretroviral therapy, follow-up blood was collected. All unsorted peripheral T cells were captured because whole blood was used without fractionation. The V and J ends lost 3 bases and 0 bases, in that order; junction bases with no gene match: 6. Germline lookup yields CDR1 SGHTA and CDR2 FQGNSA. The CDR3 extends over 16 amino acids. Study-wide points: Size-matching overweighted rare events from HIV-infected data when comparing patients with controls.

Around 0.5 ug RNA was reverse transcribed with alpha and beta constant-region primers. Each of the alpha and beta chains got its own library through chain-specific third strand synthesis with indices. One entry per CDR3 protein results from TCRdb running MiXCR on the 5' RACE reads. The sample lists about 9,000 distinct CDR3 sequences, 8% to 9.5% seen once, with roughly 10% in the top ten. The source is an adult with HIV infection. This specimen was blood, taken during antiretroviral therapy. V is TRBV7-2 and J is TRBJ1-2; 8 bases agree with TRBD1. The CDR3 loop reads CASSFAGGGANYGYTF. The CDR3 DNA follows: TGTGCCAGCAGCTTCGCAGGGGGCGGCGCTAACTATGGCTACACCTTC.